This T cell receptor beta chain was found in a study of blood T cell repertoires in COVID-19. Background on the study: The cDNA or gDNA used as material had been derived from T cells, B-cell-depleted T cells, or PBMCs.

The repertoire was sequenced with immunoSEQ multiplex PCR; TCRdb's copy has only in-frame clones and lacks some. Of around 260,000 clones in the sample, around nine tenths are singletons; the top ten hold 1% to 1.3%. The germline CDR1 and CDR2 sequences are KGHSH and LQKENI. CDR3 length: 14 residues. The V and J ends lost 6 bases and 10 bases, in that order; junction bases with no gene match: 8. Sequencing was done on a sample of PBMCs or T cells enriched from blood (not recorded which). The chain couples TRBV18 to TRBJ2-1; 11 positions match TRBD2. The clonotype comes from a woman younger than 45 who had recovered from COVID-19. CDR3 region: CASSQSLAGGEQFF. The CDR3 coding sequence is TGTGCCAGCTCCCAATCGTTAGCGGGAGGGGAGCAGTTCTTC.